Below, 21 T cell receptor beta chains from the same sample are listed, as sequenced in a study of blood T cells in healthy people across ages. Combining a sample-barcoded 5' primer with a J-beta primer mix, a second PCR ran for roughly 7 to 12 cycles. One entry per CDR3 protein, called by TCRdb with MiXCR from the 5' RACE reads. The data contain around 650,000 distinct CDR3 sequences, about 30% of them singletons. Sequenced: blood. The receptors originated from a woman of 80 years or more in good health.

This clonotype has only a few counts. Possible read error: a much larger clone is one base away. The chain has TRBV7-2 and TRBJ2-3; D gene unclear. The V gene's germline CDR1 is SGHTA and CDR2 FQGNSA. V was pared by 7 bases and J by 2 bases, with 19 bases between. The CDR3 has 16 amino acids. This CDR3 reads CASNLSRRRSTDTQYF. The CDR3 coding sequence is TGTGCCAGCAACCTTAGCAGGAGAAGGTCCACAGATACGCAGTATTTT.

The sample holds a few counts of this clonotype. This may be a read error, as it is one base from a much larger clone. V is TRBV7-8 and J is TRBJ2-7, with D perhaps given as TRBD1 or TRBD2 (5 bases each). The J call could be wrong; TRBJ2-5 is a better fit for the DNA end. The CDR3 spans 16 residues. Germline V lookup: CDR1 SGHVS, CDR2 FQNEAQ. CDR3 in amino acids: CASSLAHSGTGKTQYF. The CDR3, as DNA: TGTGCCAGCAGCTTAGCGCATTCAGGGACGGGAAAGACCCAGTACTTC.

The V call is TRBV10-3, the J call TRBJ1-1, with TRBD1 matching 8 bases. Losses at the gene ends were 10 bases for V and 1 base for J; bases not matched to a gene: 5. Germline V gene sequence: CDR1 ENHRY, CDR2 SYGVKD. This CDR3 spans 13 amino acids. Here the CDR3 DNA reads TGTGCCACCGACAGGGGAACGAACACTGAAGCTTTCTTT. It encodes CATDRGTNTEAFF.

A few counts support this clonotype. The V gene is TRBV7-9, the J gene TRBJ1-4; 7 bases are shared with TRBD1. CDR1 is SEHNR and CDR2 is FQNEAQ in the germline V gene (reference sequence). V trimming: 2 bases; J trimming: 8 bases; junction bases outside the gene matches: 5. The CDR3 is made up of 14 amino acids. The CDR3 sequence: CASSLQTGSEKLFF. CDR3 sequence (DNA): TGTGCCAGCAGCTTACAGACAGGGAGCGAAAAACTGTTTTTT.

The rearrangement joins TRBV21-1 to TRBJ2-2. TRBV21-1 is described as a pseudogene. This CDR3 has 15 residues. The CDR3: CASTTRRRRTGELFF. The CDR3 nucleotides read TGTGCCAGCACCACCCGACGAAGGCGAACCGGGGAGCTGTTTTTT.

In its sample, this clonotype was seen a few times. This sequence joins TRBV5-5 and TRBJ2-2, with 7 bases identical to TRBD1. Losses at the gene ends were 7 bases for V and 0 bases for J; bases not matched to a gene: 9. Looked up from germline, CDR1 is SGHKS and CDR2 is YYEKEE (reference sequence). This CDR3 comprises 16 residues. The CDR3 spells CASRRTGPTNTGELFF. CDR3 DNA: TGTGCCAGCCGAAGGACAGGACCGACGAACACCGGGGAGCTGTTTTTT.

This clonotype was seen only a few times. This may stem from a read error, because a much larger clone lies one nucleotide away. This chain joins TRBV7-9 and TRBJ2-7; tentative D call: TRBD2 (6 bases). The CDR3 has 15 amino acids. Trimming took 5 bases from V and 7 from J, leaving 21 bases between them. Germline V CDR1 and CDR2: SEHNR, FQNEAQ (reference sequence). CDR3 bases: TGTGCCAGCAGCCCTAGAGGGACTTTCGACAATGAGCAGTACTTC. Amino acid sequence: CASSPRGTFDNEQYF. Full variable domain (remainder filled in from reference TRBV7-9 and TRBJ2-7): DTGVSQNPRHKITKRGQNVTFRCDPISEHNRLYWYRQTLGQGPEFLTYFQNEAQLEKSRLLSDRFSAERPKGSFSTLEIQRTEQGDSAMYLCASSPRGTFDNEQYFGPGTRLTVT.

Ten or more counts support this clonotype. The chain recombines TRBV7-9 with TRBJ1-2; D is uncertain. The germline V and J ends were trimmed by 7 bases and 6 bases, with 18 bases remaining between them. Germline V gene data show CDR1 as SEHNR and CDR2 as FQNEAQ (reference sequence). CDR3 length: 14 amino acids. The CDR3 nucleotides are TGTGCCAGCACCCACAGTAGTCCATCTGATGGCTACACCTTC. It specifies CASTHSSPSDGYTF.

Ten or more counts support this clonotype. The chain combines TRBV7-2 with TRBJ2-5, with 14 bases that match TRBD2. Germline V gives CDR1 SGHTA, CDR2 FQGNSA. The ends lost 5 bases at V and 1 base at J; junction bases unmatched: 3. The CDR3 is 16 amino acids. CDR3 nucleotide sequence: TGTGCCAGCAGCATCGGACTAGCGGGGGGCCAAGAGACCCAGTACTTC. Its translation: CASSIGLAGGQETQYF.

This clonotype was recorded at least ten times. The gene calls are TRBV20-1 and TRBJ1-4; D is undetermined. The CDR3 runs to 13 residues. Between the trimmed V and J ends, which lost 3 bases and 0 bases, there was a span of 5 bases. Germline V CDR1 and CDR2: DFQATT, SNEGSKA (reference sequence). The CDR3 loop is CSASGTTNEKLFF. Here the CDR3 DNA reads TGCAGTGCTAGCGGGACAACTAATGAAAAACTGTTTTTT.

Notes on this clonotype: The germline gene is not matched at one end of the junction; a read error may be the cause. The V and J genes are TRBV7-6 and TRBJ2-1; a weak D match, TRBD2 (5 bases). The CDR3 spans 14 residues. Germline CDR1 SGHVS, CDR2 FNYEAQ. The CDR3 loop is CASSKGASYKEQFF. The CDR3 DNA sequence: TGTGCCAGCTCTAAGGGAGCCTCCTACAAGGAGCAGTTCTTC. Variable domain in full (rest from reference TRBV7-6 and TRBJ2-1): GAGVSQSPRYKVTKRGQDVALRCDPISGHVSLYWYRQALGQGPEFLTYFNYEAQQDKSGLPNDRFSAERPEGSISTLTIQRTEQRDSAMYRCASSKGASYKEQFFGPGTRLTVL.

There are many counts of this clonotype. At one boundary the junction diverges from the germline segment, which might be a read error. V usage is TRBV5-1 and J usage is TRBJ1-1; perhaps TRBD1 as D (6 bases). Germline values: CDR1 SGHRS, CDR2 YFSETQ. The CDR3 is 13 amino acids. This CDR3 reads CASSAQGNTEAFF. CDR3 in DNA: TGTGCCAGCAGCGCACAGGGAAACACTGAAGCTTTCTTT.

This clonotype came up many times. The chain employs TRBV29-1 and TRBJ2-7; TRBD1 might be the D (6 bases). Germline CDR1 is SQVTM and CDR2 is ANQGSEA. The V end lost 6 bases, the J end lost 5 bases, and 14 bases lay between the germline ends. CDR3 length: 12 amino acids. In DNA, the CDR3 is TGCAGCGTATCGCCAGGGGCTGACGAGCAGTACTTC. It specifies CSVSPGADEQYF.

The chain carries TRBV7-2 and TRBJ2-7; 8 positions agree with TRBD1. The tail of the sequence fits TRBJ2-5 better, so the J call may be wrong. Germline values: CDR1 SGHTA, CDR2 FQGNSA. The CDR3 loop spans 16 amino acids. The CDR3: CASSTATGVYLETQYF. The CDR3 DNA reads as TGTGCCAGCAGCACCGCGACAGGGGTGTATTTGGAGACCCAGTACTTC.

In the case of this clonotype: Germline and junction disagree at one end, which may indicate a read error. The rearrangement links TRBV28 to TRBJ1-2; D is ambiguous. The CDR3 has 14 amino acids. Germline V gene sequence: CDR1 MDHEN, CDR2 SYDVKM. The CDR3 nucleotides are TGTGCCAGCAGTTTAGGGCAGACTAACTATGGCCACACCTTC. It specifies CASSLGQTNYGHTF.

There are many counts of this clonotype. The chain is built from TRBV4-2 and TRBJ2-6; 10 bases fit TRBD1. Germline V CDR1 and CDR2: LGHNA, YNFKEQ. The J segment lost 4 bases and the V segment lost 1 base, leaving 4 bases of the junction unmatched. CDR3 length: 17 residues. CDR3 loop: CASSQGGQGNGANVLTF. The CDR3 DNA is TGTGCCAGCAGCCAAGGGGGACAGGGGAACGGGGCCAACGTCCTGACTTTC.

About this clonotype: A clone one base away is much larger, so this may be a read error. This sequence joins TRBV2 and TRBJ2-7, with D uncertain. Trimming stripped 4 bases from V and 4 bases from J, with 14 bases between. CDR3 size: 14 residues. Per the germline V gene, CDR1 is SNHLY and CDR2 is FYNNEI. The CDR3 DNA reads as TGTGCCAGCAGTGGGGCTCAACCTATTTACGAGCAGTACTTC. It translates to CASSGAQPIYEQYF.

V and J are TRBV7-3 and TRBJ2-2; possible D gene TRBD1, 6 bases. The CDR3 totals 17 residues. Germline V lookup: CDR1 SGHTA, CDR2 FQGTGA. V was trimmed by 1 base and J by 4 bases, leaving 16 bases between them. The CDR3 sequence: CASSLNQGSGSTGELFF. In nucleotides, the CDR3 is TGTGCCAGCAGCTTAAATCAGGGGTCCGGGTCCACCGGGGAGCTGTTTTTT.

This rearrangement joins TRBV20-1 to TRBJ2-1; TRBD2 might be the D (5 bases). The CDR3 loop spans 15 amino acids. The V end was cut by 6 bases, the J end by 2 bases, with 17 bases between. Per germline, CDR1 DFQATT and CDR2 SNEGSKA (reference sequence). The CDR3 region is CSAEDVALTYNEQFF. CDR3 in DNA: TGCAGTGCCGAGGATGTAGCGCTCACCTACAATGAGCAGTTCTTC.

This clonotype was observed many times. This chain connects TRBV20-1 to TRBJ2-1, with a tentative D call TRBD2 (7 bases). Germline-derived CDR1 and CDR2 are DFQATT and SNEGSKA (reference sequence). The CDR3 is made up of 11 amino acids. Between the trimmed V and J ends, which lost 5 bases and 8 bases, there was a span of 10 bases. The CDR3 DNA sequence: TGCAGTGCTGGGGGGGCAGATGAGCAGTTCTTC. Translating it yields CSAGGADEQFF.

The chain's CDR3 is CASSMGQGPYEQYF. CDR3 DNA: TGTGCCAGCAGCATGGGGCAGGGTCCCTACGAGCAGTACTTC. The chain recombines TRBV7-2 with TRBJ2-7; TRBD1 might be the D (5 bases). The CDR3 loop spans 14 amino acids. The germline V gene encodes CDR1 SGHTA and CDR2 FQGNSA. Trimming cost V 5 bases and J 2 bases, with 13 bases left between them.